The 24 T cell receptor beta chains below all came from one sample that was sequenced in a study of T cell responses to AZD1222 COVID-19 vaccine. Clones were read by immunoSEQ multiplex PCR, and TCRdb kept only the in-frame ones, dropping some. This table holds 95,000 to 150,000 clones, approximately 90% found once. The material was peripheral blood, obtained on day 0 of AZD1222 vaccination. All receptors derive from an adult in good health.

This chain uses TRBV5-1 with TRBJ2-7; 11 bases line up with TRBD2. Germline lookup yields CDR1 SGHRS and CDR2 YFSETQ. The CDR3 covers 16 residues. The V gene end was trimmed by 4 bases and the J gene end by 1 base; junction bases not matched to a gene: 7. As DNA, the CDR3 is TGCGCCAGCAGCGTGCTAGCGGGAGGAATATCCTACGAGCAGTACTTC. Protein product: CASSVLAGGISYEQYF.

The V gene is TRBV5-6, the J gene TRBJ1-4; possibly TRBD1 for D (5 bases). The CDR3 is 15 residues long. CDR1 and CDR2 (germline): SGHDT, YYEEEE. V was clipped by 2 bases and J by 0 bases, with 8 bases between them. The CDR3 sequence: CASSFPGATNEKLFF. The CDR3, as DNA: TGTGCCAGCAGCTTCCCGGGGGCAACTAATGAAAAACTGTTTTTT.

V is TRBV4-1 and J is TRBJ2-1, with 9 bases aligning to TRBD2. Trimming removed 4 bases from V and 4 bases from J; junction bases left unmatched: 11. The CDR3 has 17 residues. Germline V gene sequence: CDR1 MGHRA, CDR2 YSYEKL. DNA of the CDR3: TGCGCCAGCAGCCCCTCCACGGCGGGAGGGCGGTACAATGAGCAGTTCTTC. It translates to CASSPSTAGGRYNEQFF.

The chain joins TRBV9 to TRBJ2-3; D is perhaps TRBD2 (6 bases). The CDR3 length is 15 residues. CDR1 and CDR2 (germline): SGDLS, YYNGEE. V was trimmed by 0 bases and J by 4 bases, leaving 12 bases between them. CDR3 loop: CASSVDHRRADTQYF. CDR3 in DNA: TGTGCCAGCAGCGTAGATCACAGGAGGGCAGATACGCAGTATTTT.

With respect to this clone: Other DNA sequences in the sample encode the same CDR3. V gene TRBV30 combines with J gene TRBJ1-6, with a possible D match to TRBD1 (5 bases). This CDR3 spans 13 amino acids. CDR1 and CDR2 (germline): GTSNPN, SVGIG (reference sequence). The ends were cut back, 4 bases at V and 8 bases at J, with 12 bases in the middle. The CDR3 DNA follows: TGTGCCTGGACTGGCAGGGCGGATTCACCCCTCCACTTT. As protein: CAWTGRADSPLHF.

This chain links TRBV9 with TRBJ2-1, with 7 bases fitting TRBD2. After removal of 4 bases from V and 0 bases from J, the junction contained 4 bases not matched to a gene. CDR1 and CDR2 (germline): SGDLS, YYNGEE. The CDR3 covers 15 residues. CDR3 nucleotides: TGTGCCAGCAGCCCTAGCGGAGACTCCTACAATGAGCAGTTCTTC. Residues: CASSPSGDSYNEQFF.

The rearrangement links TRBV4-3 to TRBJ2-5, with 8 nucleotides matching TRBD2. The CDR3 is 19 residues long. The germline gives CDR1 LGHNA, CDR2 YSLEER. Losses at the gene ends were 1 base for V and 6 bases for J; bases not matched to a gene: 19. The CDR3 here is CASSQVRRGSAGGAKTQYF. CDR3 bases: TGCGCCAGCAGCCAAGTTCGACGGGGCTCGGCGGGGGGTGCGAAGACCCAGTACTTC.

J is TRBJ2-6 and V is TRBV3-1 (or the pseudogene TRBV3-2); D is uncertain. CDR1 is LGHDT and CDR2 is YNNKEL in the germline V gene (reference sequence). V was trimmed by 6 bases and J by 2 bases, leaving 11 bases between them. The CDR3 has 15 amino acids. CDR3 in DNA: TGTGCCAGCAGTCTAAACTGGGCTGGGGCCAACGTCCTGACTTTC. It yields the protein CASSLNWAGANVLTF.

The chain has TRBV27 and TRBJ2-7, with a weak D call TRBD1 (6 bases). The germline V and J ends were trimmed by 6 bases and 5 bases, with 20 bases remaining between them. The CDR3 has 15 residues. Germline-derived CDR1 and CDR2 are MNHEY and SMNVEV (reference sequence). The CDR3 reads CASRAGARLGNEQYF. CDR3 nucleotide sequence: TGTGCCAGCAGGGCAGGGGCTCGGTTGGGTAACGAGCAGTACTTC.

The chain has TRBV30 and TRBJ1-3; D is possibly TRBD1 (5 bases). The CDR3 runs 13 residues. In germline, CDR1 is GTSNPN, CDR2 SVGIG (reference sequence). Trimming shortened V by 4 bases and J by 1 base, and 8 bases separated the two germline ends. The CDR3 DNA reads TGTGCCTGGACAGGGTCTTCTGGAAACACCATATATTTT. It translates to CAWTGSSGNTIYF.

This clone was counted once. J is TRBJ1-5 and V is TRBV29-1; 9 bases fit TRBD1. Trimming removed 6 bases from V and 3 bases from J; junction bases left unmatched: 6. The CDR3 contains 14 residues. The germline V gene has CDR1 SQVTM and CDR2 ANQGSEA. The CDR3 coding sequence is TGCAGCGTCTCTGGGGACAGGGTCAATCAGCCCCAGCATTTT. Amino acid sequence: CSVSGDRVNQPQHF.

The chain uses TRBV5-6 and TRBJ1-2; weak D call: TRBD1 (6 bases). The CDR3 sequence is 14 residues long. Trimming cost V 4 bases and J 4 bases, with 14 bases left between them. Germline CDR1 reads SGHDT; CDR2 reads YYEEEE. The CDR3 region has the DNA TGTGCCAGCAGCCCACAGGGTTATACCTATGGCTACACCTTC. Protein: CASSPQGYTYGYTF.

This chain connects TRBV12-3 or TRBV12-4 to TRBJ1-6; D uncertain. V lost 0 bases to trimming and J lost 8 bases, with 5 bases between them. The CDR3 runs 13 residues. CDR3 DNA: TGTGCCAGCAGTTTAGCAGGTCATTCACCCCTCCACTTT. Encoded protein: CASSLAGHSPLHF.

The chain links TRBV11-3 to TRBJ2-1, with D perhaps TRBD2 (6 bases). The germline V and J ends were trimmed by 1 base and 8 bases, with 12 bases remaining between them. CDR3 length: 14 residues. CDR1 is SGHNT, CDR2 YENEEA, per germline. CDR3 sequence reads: CASSLAQGGDEQFF. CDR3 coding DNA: TGTGCCAGCAGCTTAGCGCAGGGAGGTGATGAGCAGTTCTTC.

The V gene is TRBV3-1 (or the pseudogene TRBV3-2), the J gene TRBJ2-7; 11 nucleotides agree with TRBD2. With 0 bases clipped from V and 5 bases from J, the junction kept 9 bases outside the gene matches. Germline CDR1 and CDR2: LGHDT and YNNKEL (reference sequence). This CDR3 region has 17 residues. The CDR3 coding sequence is TGTGCCAGCAGCCAAGATCGGCCTAGCGGGGGGCTCCACGAGCAGTACTTC. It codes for CASSQDRPSGGLHEQYF.

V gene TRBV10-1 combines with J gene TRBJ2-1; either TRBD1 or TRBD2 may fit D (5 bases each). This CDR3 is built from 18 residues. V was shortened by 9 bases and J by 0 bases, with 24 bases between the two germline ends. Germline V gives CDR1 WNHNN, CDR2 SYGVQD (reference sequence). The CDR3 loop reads CARTNEGVRVFSYNEQFF. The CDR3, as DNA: TGCGCCAGAACAAATGAGGGTGTCAGGGTATTCTCCTACAATGAGCAGTTCTTC.

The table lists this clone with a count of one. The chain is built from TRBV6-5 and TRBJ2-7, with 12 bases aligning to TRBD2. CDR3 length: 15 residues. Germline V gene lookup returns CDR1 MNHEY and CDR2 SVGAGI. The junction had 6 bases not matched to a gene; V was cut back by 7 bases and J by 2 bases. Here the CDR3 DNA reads TGTGCCAGCATTACCTCTAGCGGGGGGGCCTACGAGCAGTACTTC. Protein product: CASITSSGGAYEQYF.

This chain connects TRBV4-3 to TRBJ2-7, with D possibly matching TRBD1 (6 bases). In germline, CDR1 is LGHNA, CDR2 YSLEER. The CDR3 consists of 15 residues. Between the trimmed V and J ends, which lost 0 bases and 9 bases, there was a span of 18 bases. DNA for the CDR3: TGCGCCAGCAGCCAAGATCAGGGGCCTGTCGGTGTGCAGTACTTC. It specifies CASSQDQGPVGVQYF.

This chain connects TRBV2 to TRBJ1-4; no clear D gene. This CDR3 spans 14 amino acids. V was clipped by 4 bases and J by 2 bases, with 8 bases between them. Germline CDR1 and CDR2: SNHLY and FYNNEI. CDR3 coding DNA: TGTGCCAGCAGTGTAACACGGACTAATGAAAAACTGTTTTTT. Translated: CASSVTRTNEKLFF.

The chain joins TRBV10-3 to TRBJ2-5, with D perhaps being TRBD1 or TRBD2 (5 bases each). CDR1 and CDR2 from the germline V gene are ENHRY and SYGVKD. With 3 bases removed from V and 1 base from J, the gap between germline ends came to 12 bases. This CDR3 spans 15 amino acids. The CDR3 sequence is CAISEAAGLQETQYF. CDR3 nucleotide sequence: TGTGCCATCAGTGAAGCGGCAGGGCTCCAAGAGACCCAGTACTTC.

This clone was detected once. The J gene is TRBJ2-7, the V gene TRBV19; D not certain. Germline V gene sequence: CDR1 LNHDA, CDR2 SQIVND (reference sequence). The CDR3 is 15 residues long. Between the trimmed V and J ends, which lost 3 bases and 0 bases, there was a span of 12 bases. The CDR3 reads CASSIKHSVSYEQYF. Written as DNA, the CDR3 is TGTGCCAGTAGTATCAAGCACAGCGTCTCCTACGAGCAGTACTTC. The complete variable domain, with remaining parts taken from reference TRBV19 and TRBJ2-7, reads DGGITQSPKYLFRKEGQNVTLSCEQNLNHDAMYWYRQDPGQGLRLIYYSQIVNDFQKGDIAEGYSVSREKKESFPLTVTSAQKNPTAFYLCASSIKHSVSYEQYFGPGTRLTVT.

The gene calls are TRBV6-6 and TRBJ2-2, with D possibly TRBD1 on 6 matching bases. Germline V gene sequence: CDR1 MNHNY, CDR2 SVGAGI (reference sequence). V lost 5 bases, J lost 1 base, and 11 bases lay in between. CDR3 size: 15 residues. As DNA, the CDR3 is TGTGCCAGCAGTACCTCGACAGGGAACACCGGGGAGCTGTTTTTT. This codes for CASSTSTGNTGELFF.

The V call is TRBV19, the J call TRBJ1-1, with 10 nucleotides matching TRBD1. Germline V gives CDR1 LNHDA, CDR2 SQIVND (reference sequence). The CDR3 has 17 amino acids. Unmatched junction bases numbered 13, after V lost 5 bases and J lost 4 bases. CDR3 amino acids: CASSPRTGGKFGTEAFF. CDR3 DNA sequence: TGTGCCAGTAGTCCTCGGACAGGGGGAAAGTTTGGCACTGAAGCTTTCTTT.

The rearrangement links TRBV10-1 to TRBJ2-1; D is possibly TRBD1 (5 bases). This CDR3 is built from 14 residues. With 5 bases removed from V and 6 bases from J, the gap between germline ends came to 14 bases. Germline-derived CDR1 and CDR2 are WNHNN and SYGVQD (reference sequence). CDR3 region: CASSRSGAVNEQFF. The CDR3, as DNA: TGCGCCAGCAGTCGAAGTGGGGCGGTCAATGAGCAGTTCTTC.